The 5 T cell receptor beta chains given below trace back to one sample, sequenced in a study of cytomegalovirus exposure and HLA in healthy donors. Primers: 60 Vbeta forward and 13 Jbeta reverse. Only in-frame clones appear in the TCRdb table, and some are missing; sequencing was by immunoSEQ multiplex PCR. The repertoire consists of fewer than 200,000 clones, with around 76% occurring once and the leading ten covering around 1.5%. The specimen was PBMCs. All receptors come from a man between 60 and 70 years old in good health and CMV-seronegative.

This sequence joins TRBV6-4 and TRBJ2-2; the match to TRBD1 covers 8 bases. The CDR3 loop spans 15 amino acids. Looked up from germline, CDR1 is MRHNA and CDR2 is SNTAGT. Unmatched junction bases numbered 7, after V lost 5 bases and J lost 5 bases. Here the CDR3 reads CASSTGGSGTGELFF. CDR3 coding DNA: TGTGCCAGCAGTACAGGGGGTTCGGGTACCGGGGAGCTGTTTTTT.

This clone has just a few counts. The V call is TRBV10-3, the J call TRBJ1-2, with D possibly matching TRBD1 (5 bases). Trimming took 0 bases from V and 2 from J, leaving 13 bases between them. Germline CDR1 is ENHRY and CDR2 is SYGVKD. This CDR3 is built from 16 residues. CDR3 protein: CAISESGEGLNYGYTF. The CDR3 DNA is TGTGCCATCAGTGAGTCGGGGGAGGGATTAAACTATGGCTACACCTTC.

The J gene is TRBJ2-1, the V gene TRBV5-6; TRBD1 matches 10 bases. CDR3 length: 16 residues. Germline CDR1 SGHDT, CDR2 YYEEEE. The V gene end was trimmed by 4 bases and the J gene end by 7 bases; junction bases not matched to a gene: 11. The CDR3: CASSTGQGGWYNEQFF. DNA for the CDR3: TGTGCCAGCAGCACCGGACAGGGGGGATGGTATAATGAGCAGTTCTTC.

V gene TRBV19 combines with J gene TRBJ2-3; TRBD2 matches 7 bases. The V and J ends lost 3 bases and 0 bases, in that order; junction bases with no gene match: 6. From germline, CDR1 is LNHDA and CDR2 SQIVND (reference sequence). This CDR3 is built from 16 residues. The CDR3 protein is CASSILGGISTDTQYF. As DNA, the CDR3 is TGTGCCAGTAGTATCCTCGGGGGGATTAGCACAGATACGCAGTATTTT.

The chain couples TRBV11-2 to TRBJ2-1, with D possibly being TRBD2 (5 bases). This CDR3 comprises 13 residues. Germline CDR1 and CDR2: SGHAT and FQNNGV. V gave up 0 bases and J gave up 9 bases, with 9 bases separating them. Here the CDR3 DNA reads TGTGCCAGCAGCTTAGAGGGGAGCGGTGAGCAGTTCTTC. It codes for CASSLEGSGEQFF.